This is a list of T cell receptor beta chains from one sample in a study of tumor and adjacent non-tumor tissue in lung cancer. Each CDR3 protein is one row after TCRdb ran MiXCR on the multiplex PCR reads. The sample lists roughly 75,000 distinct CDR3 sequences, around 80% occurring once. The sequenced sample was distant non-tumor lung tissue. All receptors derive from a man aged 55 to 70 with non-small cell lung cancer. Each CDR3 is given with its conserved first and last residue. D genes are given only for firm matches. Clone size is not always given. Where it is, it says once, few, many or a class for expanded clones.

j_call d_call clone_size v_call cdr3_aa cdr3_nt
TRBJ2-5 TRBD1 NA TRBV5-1 CTSSLGDRVKIQYF TGCACCAGCAGCTTGGGGGACAGGGTGAAGATCCAGTACTTC
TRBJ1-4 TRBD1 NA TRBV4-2 CANSQGDRDHEKLFF TGTGCCAACAGCCAAGGTGACAGGGATCATGAAAAACTGTTTTTT
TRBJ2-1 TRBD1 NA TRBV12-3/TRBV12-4 CATSSTGQGGPKAERFF TGTGCCACCAGTTCCACGGGACAGGGGGGTCCCAAGGCTGAGCGGTTCTTC
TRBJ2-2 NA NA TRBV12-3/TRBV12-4 CASSLFRSTWELFF TGTGCCAGCAGTTTATTTAGAAGCACCTGGGAGCTGTTTTTT
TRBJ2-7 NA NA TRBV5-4 CASSLGRGPAHEQYF TGTGCCAGCAGCTTGGGGCGGGGGCCAGCCCACGAGCAGTACTTC
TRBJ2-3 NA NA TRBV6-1 CASSFTPDTQYF TGTGCCAGTAGCTTCACTCCAGATACGCAGTATTTT
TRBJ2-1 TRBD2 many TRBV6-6 CASSSGLAGEQFF TGTGCCAGCAGTTCCGGACTAGCGGGAGAGCAGTTCTTC
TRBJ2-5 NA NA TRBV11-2 CASTSTGEETHYF TGTGCCAGCACTTCTACGGGAGAAGAGACCCATTACTTC
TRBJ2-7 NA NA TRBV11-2 CASILTGQLSYEQYF TGTGCCAGCATCCTAACAGGACAACTTTCCTATGAACAGTACTTC
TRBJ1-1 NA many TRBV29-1 CSVEDRQGKEGTEAFF TGCAGCGTTGAAGATCGGCAAGGGAAAGAAGGCACTGAAGCTTTCTTT
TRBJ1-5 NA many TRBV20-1 CSGGRSNQPQHF TGCAGTGGGGGCAGAAGCAATCAGCCCCAGCATTTT
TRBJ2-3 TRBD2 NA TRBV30 CIWSVGAGVGLTDTQYF TGTATCTGGAGTGTCGGAGCGGGAGTGGGTCTCACAGATACGCAGTATTTT
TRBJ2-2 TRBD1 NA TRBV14 CASSQGFDRELLF TGTGCCAGCAGCCAAGGATTCGACAGGGAGCTGCTTTTT
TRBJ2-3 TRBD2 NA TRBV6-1 CVSSAGLAASTDTQYF TGTGTCAGCAGTGCCGGACTAGCCGCTAGCACAGATACTCAGTATTTT